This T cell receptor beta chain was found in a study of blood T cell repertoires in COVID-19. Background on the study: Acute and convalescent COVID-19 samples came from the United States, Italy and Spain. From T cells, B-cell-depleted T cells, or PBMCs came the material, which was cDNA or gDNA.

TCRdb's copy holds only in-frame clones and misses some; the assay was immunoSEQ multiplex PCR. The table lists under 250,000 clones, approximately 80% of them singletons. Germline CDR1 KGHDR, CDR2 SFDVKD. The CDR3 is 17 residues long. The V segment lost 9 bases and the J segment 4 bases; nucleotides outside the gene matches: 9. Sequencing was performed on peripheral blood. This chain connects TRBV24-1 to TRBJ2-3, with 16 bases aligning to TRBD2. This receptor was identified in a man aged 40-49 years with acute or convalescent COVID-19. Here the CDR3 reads CATSGTSGRDAPDTQYF. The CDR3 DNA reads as TGTGCCACCTCCGGGACTAGCGGGAGGGACGCCCCAGATACGCAGTATTTT.